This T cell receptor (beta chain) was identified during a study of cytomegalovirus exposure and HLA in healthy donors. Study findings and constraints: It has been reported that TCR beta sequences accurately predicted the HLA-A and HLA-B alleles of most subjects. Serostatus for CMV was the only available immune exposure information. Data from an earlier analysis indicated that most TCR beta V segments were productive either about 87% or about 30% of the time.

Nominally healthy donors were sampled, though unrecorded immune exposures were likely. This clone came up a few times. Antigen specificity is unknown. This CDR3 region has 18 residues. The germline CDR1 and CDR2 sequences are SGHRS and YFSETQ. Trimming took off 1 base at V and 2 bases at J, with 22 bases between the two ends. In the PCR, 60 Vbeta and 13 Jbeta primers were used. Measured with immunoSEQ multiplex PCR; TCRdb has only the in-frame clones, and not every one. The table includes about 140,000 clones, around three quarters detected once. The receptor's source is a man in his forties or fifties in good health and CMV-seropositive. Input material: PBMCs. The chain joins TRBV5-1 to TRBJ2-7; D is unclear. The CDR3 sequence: CASSLKAPFNPKAYEQYF. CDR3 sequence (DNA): TGCGCCAGCAGCTTGAAAGCGCCTTTCAATCCCAAAGCCTACGAGCAGTACTTC.